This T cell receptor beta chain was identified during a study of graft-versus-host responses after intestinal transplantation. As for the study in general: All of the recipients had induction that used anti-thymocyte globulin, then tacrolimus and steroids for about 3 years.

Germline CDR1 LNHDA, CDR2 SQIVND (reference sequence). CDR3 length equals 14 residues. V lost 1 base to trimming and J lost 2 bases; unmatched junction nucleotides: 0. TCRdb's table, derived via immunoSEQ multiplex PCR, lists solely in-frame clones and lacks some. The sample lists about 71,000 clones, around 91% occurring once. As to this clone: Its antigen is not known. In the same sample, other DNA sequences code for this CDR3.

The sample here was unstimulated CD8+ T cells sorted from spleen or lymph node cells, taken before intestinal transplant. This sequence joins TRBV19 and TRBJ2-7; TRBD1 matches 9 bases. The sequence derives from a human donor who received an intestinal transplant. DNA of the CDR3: TGTGCCAGTAGTATAGGGACAGGGGCCTACGAGCAGTACTTC. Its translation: CASSIGTGAYEQYF.